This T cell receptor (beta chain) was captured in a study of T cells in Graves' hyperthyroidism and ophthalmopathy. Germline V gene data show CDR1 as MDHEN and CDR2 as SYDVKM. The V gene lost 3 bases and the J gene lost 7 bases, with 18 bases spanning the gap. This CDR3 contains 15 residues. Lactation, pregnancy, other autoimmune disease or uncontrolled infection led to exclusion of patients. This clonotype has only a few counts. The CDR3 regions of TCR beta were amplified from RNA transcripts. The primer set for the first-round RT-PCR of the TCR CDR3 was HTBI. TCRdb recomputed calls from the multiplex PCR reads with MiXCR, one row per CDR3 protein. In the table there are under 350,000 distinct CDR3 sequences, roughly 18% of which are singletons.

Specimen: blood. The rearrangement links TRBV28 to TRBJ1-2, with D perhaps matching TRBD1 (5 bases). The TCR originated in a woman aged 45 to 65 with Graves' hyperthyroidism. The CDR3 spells CASSFPGTPLRGYTF. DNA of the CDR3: TGTGCCAGCAGTTTCCCCGGGACTCCCCTCCGTGGCTACACCTTC.